This TCR beta chain was retrieved from a study of monozygotic twins with inflammatory bowel disease. The CDR3 runs 13 residues. Germline lookup yields CDR1 SGHTA and CDR2 FQGNSA. TCRdb reprocessed the 5' RACE reads; each CDR3 protein has one entry and no DNA is given. The specimen's table records 300,000 to 400,000 distinct CDR3 sequences. The sequencing sample was made of blood. The origin of this receptor is a human donor with ulcerative colitis or Crohn's disease, or a healthy co-twin of an affected twin (not recorded which). The V gene is TRBV7-2, the J gene TRBJ1-1; TCRdb proposes TRBD1, but this gene call is untestable without DNA. The CDR3 protein is CASSSTVNTEAFF.